This T cell receptor (beta chain) was identified in a study of T-cell reconstitution after alpha-beta-depleted transplantation in children. This clonotype was seen ten or more times. During its preparation, the TCRbeta library received unique molecular identifiers. In TCRdb, the PCR reads were re-called with MiXCR into one record per CDR3 protein. The sample records approximately 93,000 distinct CDR3 sequences, about 8% being singletons. There are 14 residues in the CDR3. Between the trimmed V and J ends, which lost 7 bases and 9 bases, there was a span of 17 bases. Per the germline V gene, CDR1 is SGHRS and CDR2 is YFSETQ.

The clonotype comes from a human donor who donated a stem cell graft to a child with congenital amegakaryocytic thrombocytopenia. The sequences come from PBMCs from the stem cell graft donor, collected from the stem cell graft. This chain joins TRBV5-1 and TRBJ1-6; unclear D gene. This CDR3 reads CASSLASALSPLHF. The CDR3 nucleotides are TGCGCCAGCTCTTTGGCCTCCGCGCTTTCACCCCTCCACTTT.